The rows below give T cell receptor beta chains drawn from one sample of a study of chemoradiotherapy in HPV16-positive cancers. The protocol was immunoSEQ multiplex PCR, while the TCRdb copy is restricted to in-frame clones and leaves out a portion. The profile shows more than 25,000 clones, nearly 95% of them singletons. The sequencing here drew on blood, taken from a patient who underwent chemoradiotherapy. These receptors originate from a human donor with HPV-associated anogenital cancer. CDR3s include the opening cysteine and the closing phenylalanine or tryptophan. The D gene is left open where the match is weak. Size tells how often a clone was seen (once, few, many) or the class of an expanded clone, and some rows leave it out.

size	D	V	J	CDR3	DNA
NA	TRBD2	TRBV19	TRBJ2-3	CASGLAGGDTQYF	TGTGCCAGTGGACTAGCGGGGGGGGATACGCAGTATTTT
NA	NA	TRBV7-2	TRBJ2-3	CASSLWSGTSTDTQYF	TGTGCCAGCAGCTTATGGTCGGGGACTAGCACAGATACGCAGTATTTT
NA	TRBD2	TRBV7-9	TRBJ2-7	CASSSGLAPYEQYF	TGTGCCAGCAGCTCGGGACTAGCGCCCTACGAGCAGTACTTC
once	TRBD1	TRBV2	TRBJ1-1	CASSEMDRGSEAFF	TGTGCCAGCAGTGAAATGGACAGGGGGTCGGAAGCTTTCTTT
NA	NA	TRBV7-9	TRBJ1-2	CASRPGHNYGYTF	TGTGCCAGCAGACCCGGGCATAACTATGGCTACACCTTC
NA	NA	TRBV11-2	TRBJ2-5	CASSFRGLKETQYF	TGTGCCAGCAGCTTCCGGGGGCTTAAAGAGACCCAGTACTTC
once	NA	TRBV5-4	TRBJ2-3	CASSLRRHTTDTQYF	TGTGCCAGCAGCTTGAGGAGACATACCACAGATACGCAGTATTTT
NA	TRBD1	TRBV6-5	TRBJ1-1	CASSYSRQGKTEAFF	TGTGCCAGCAGTTACTCCAGACAGGGAAAAACTGAAGCTTTCTTT
NA	NA	TRBV5-5	TRBJ2-5	CASSSRHGEETQYF	TGTGCCAGCAGCTCTAGGCACGGGGAAGAGACCCAGTACTTC
NA	TRBD1	TRBV18	TRBJ2-7	CASSPPPGQNEQYF	TGTGCCAGCTCACCACCTCCGGGACAGAACGAGCAGTACTTC
NA	NA	TRBV7-2	TRBJ2-7	CASSWRTQGPSYEQYF	TGTGCCAGCAGCTGGAGAACACAGGGACCATCCTACGAGCAGTACTTC
NA	TRBD1	TRBV10-3	TRBJ1-2	CAISESAGGYGYTF	TGTGCCATCAGTGAGTCGGCAGGGGGCTATGGCTACACCTTC
NA	NA	TRBV4-1	TRBJ1-2	CASSRTLTGLNYGYTF	TGCGCCAGCAGCCGAACCCTCACAGGGCTTAACTATGGCTACACCTTC
NA	TRBD1	TRBV5-4	TRBJ1-6	CASSYETGGRNSPLHF	TGTGCCAGCAGCTACGAAACAGGGGGCCGGAATTCACCCCTCCACTTT
NA	NA	TRBV7-9	TRBJ2-6	CASSLRRPTGNAGANVLTF	TGTGCCAGCAGCCTTCGGCGGCCAACAGGGAATGCTGGGGCCAACGTCCTGACTTTC
NA	TRBD1	TRBV19	TRBJ2-7	CASSTDRTRAYEQYF	TGTGCCAGTAGTACGGACAGGACCCGAGCCTACGAGCAGTACTTC
NA	NA	TRBV5-1	TRBJ1-4	CASSPGPTNEKLFF	TGCGCCAGCAGCCCGGGACCTACAAATGAAAAACTGTTTTTT
NA	TRBD2	TRBV15	TRBJ2-3	CATSSRHPGLKVDTQYF	TGTGCCACCAGCAGCAGACACCCGGGACTAAAAGTAGATACGCAGTATTTT
once	NA	TRBV25-1	TRBJ1-6	CASSDPGLPLHF	TGTGCCAGCAGTGATCCAGGGTTACCCCTCCACTTT
few	TRBD1	TRBV6-6	TRBJ1-5	CASRPGTGARNQPQHF	TGTGCCAGCAGACCAGGGACAGGGGCGCGCAATCAGCCCCAGCATTTT
NA	NA	TRBV4-3	TRBJ2-1	CASSQEPGSNEQFF	TGCGCCAGCAGCCAAGAACCGGGTAGCAATGAGCAGTTCTTC
NA	NA	TRBV27	TRBJ2-7	CASSLSVRGRSYEQYF	TGTGCCAGCAGTTTATCGGTGCGGGGAAGGTCCTACGAGCAGTACTTC
NA	TRBD1	TRBV18	TRBJ1-5	CASSPMGRQGTNQPQHF	TGTGCCAGCTCACCAATGGGGCGACAGGGGACAAATCAGCCCCAGCATTTT
once	NA	TRBV28	TRBJ2-3	CASKVGGEFDTQYF	TGTGCCAGCAAGGTGGGAGGTGAATTCGATACGCAGTATTTT
NA	TRBD1	TRBV27	TRBJ1-2	CASRVLGTADTRNGYTF	TGTGCCAGCAGGGTTCTCGGGACAGCTGACACCAGGAATGGCTACACCTTC
once	NA	TRBV30	TRBJ1-2	CAWRCRFNYGYTF	TGTGCCTGGAGATGTAGATTTAACTATGGCTACACCTTC
NA	NA	TRBV4-2	TRBJ1-2	CASSQARTDRFYGYTF	TGTGCCAGCAGCCAAGCAAGGACTGATCGTTTCTATGGCTACACCTTC
NA	NA	TRBV23-1	TRBJ1-2	CARVERYTF	TGCGCCAGGGTGGAGCGCTACACCTTC
few	NA	TRBV18	TRBJ1-1	CASSPFSEAFF	TGTGCCAGCTCACCATTTTCTGAAGCTTTCTTT
NA	TRBD2	TRBV9	TRBJ2-3	CASSVVGGVRNTQYF	TGTGCCAGCAGCGTAGTGGGGGGGGTGAGGAATACGCAGTATTTT
NA	NA	TRBV5-4	TRBJ1-1	CASSLGRVGNTEAFF	TGTGCCAGCAGCTTGGGGCGGGTGGGGAACACTGAAGCTTTCTTT
once	NA	TRBV11-1	TRBJ2-7	CASSSEYEQYF	TGTGCCAGCAGCTCGGAGTACGAGCAGTACTTC
NA	TRBD1	TRBV11-1	TRBJ2-7	CASSEWTGKRIYEQYF	TGTGCCAGCAGCGAATGGACAGGGAAAAGAATCTACGAGCAGTACTTC
NA	NA	TRBV7-2	TRBJ2-3	CATATQSTDTQYF	TGTGCCACCGCCACCCAAAGCACAGATACGCAGTATTTT
NA	NA	TRBV5-1	TRBJ1-3	CASSSSIAGNTIYF	TGCGCCAGCAGCTCCTCAATCGCGGGAAACACCATATATTTT
few	TRBD1	TRBV14	TRBJ1-2	CASSLPGQGNYGYTF	TGTGCCAGCAGCCTACCGGGACAGGGGAACTATGGCTACACCTTC
NA	TRBD1	TRBV28	TRBJ2-7	CASRQGSYEQYF	TGTGCCAGTAGACAGGGCTCCTACGAGCAGTACTTC
once	NA	TRBV18	TRBJ1-4	CASSRTRTLEKLFF	TGTGCCAGCTCTCGCACCCGAACCCTTGAAAAACTGTTTTTT
NA	NA	TRBV9	TRBJ1-4	CASSVDPSARKLFF	TGTGCCAGCAGCGTAGATCCCTCAGCCAGAAAACTGTTTTTT
NA	TRBD1	TRBV19	TRBJ2-3	CASSPGGSPDTQYF	TGTGCCAGTAGTCCAGGGGGATCCCCAGATACGCAGTATTTT